This T cell receptor (beta chain) was obtained from a study of shared clonotypes between healthy human individuals. The CDR3 runs 15 residues. Trimming removed 3 bases at V and 2 bases at J, with 11 bases between. Germline assignment: CDR1 KGHSH and CDR2 LQKENI. Sequencing used immunoSEQ multiplex PCR; TCRdb keeps in-frame clones, though not all of them. The table has some 2.1 million clones, 85% to 95% seen once; the top ten hold approximately 0.13%. This chain connects TRBV18 to TRBJ1-3, with unresolved D. The specimen was naive CD4+ T cells sorted from blood. As to subset: CD45RA+ positively selected. This TCR was recovered from a man aged 18 to 30 in good health. The CDR3 DNA reads as TGTGCCAGCTCACCTGGGAGGGCGACTGGAAACACCATATATTTT. Translated, it gives CASSPGRATGNTIYF. Supplemented by reference TRBV18 and TRBJ1-3, the full variable domain reads NAGVMQNPRHLVRRRGQEARLRCSPMKGHSHVYWYRQLPEEGLKFMVYLQKENIIDESGMPKERFSAEFPKEGPSILRIQQVVRGDSAAYFCASSPGRATGNTIYFGEGSWLTVV.